The rows below give T cell receptor beta chains drawn from one sample of a study of blood T cell repertoires in COVID-19. TCRdb's table, derived via immunoSEQ multiplex PCR, lists solely in-frame clones and lacks some. The repertoire holds 150,000 or so clones, with roughly 73% as singletons. Sequenced: peripheral blood. The receptors here all came from a woman aged 50 to 60 with active or convalescent COVID-19. CDR3s include the opening cysteine and the closing phenylalanine or tryptophan. Fields, in order: D gene, J gene, clone size, V gene, CDR3 protein, CDR3 DNA. The D gene is left open where the match is weak. The size of a clone is reported for some rows only, either as once, few or many, or as a class for expanded clones.

>TRBD2|TRBJ2-3|.|TRBV19
CASTTTSWVGTQYF
TGTGCCAGTACCACGACTAGCTGGGTCGGTACGCAGTATTTT
>TRBD2|TRBJ2-1|once|TRBV29-1
CSVATTQLAGEQFF
TGCAGCGTCGCAACTACCCAACTAGCGGGAGAGCAGTTCTTC
>TRBD1|TRBJ2-2|few|TRBV9
CASSPQTGTSAGELFF
TGTGCCAGCAGTCCTCAGACAGGGACGAGTGCCGGGGAGCTGTTTTTT
>.|TRBJ1-1|.|TRBV6-4
CASSVAGPWGGTEAFF
TGTGCCAGCAGTGTTGCGGGGCCGTGGGGGGGCACTGAAGCTTTCTTT
>TRBD1|TRBJ1-1|many|TRBV3-1/TRBV3-2
CASSQGPGTALNTEAFF
TGTGCCAGCAGCCAAGGGCCTGGGACAGCCCTGAACACTGAAGCTTTCTTT
>TRBD1|TRBJ2-4|.|TRBV11-2
CASSPSTGVGAKNIQYF
TGTGCCAGCAGCCCCAGTACAGGGGTCGGGGCCAAAAACATTCAGTACTTC
>TRBD1|TRBJ1-5|.|TRBV19
CASSIDHRGQPQHF
TGTGCCAGTAGTATAGATCACAGGGGTCAGCCCCAGCATTTT
>.|TRBJ2-3|.|TRBV4-3
CASSQDRSDTQYF
TGCGCCAGCAGCCAAGATCGGTCAGATACGCAGTATTTT
>TRBD1|TRBJ2-5|.|TRBV19
CASRPTGVSMETQYF
TGTGCCAGTAGACCGACAGGGGTGTCCATGGAGACCCAGTACTTC
>.|TRBJ1-2|.|TRBV28
CASSSTGTAYGYTF
TGTGCCAGCAGTTCCACAGGTACTGCCTATGGCTACACCTTC
>.|TRBJ1-4|.|TRBV6-6
CASSYSSSGTNEKLFF
TGTGCCAGCAGTTACTCGAGTTCCGGTACTAATGAAAAACTGTTTTTT
>.|TRBJ1-1|.|TRBV7-2
CASSLEAGANTEAFF
TGTGCCAGCAGCTTAGAGGCAGGGGCGAACACTGAAGCTTTCTTT
>.|TRBJ1-6|.|TRBV19
CASSTQGAKGNSPLHF
TGTGCCAGTAGTACCCAAGGGGCCAAGGGGAATTCACCCCTCCACTTT
>TRBD1|TRBJ1-5|.|TRBV5-6
CASRGTGGGNQPQHF
TGTGCCAGCAGGGGGACAGGTGGGGGAAATCAGCCCCAGCATTTT
>.|TRBJ2-1|few|TRBV29-1
CSVAEGGLHNEQFF
TGCAGCGTCGCGGAGGGCGGTTTACACAATGAGCAGTTCTTC
>.|TRBJ2-2|.|TRBV27
CASIKQGNTGELFF
TGTGCCAGCATCAAACAGGGGAACACCGGGGAGCTGTTTTTT
>.|TRBJ2-1|.|TRBV2
CASRVWADEQFF
TGTGCCAGCAGGGTATGGGCTGATGAGCAGTTCTTC
>.|TRBJ2-7|.|TRBV3-1/TRBV3-2
CASSRHQGSEQYF
TGTGCCAGCAGCCGACACCAGGGGAGTGAGCAGTACTTC
>TRBD2|TRBJ2-5|.|TRBV30
CAWSPGLARGETQYF
TGTGCCTGGAGTCCGGGACTAGCCCGAGGAGAGACCCAGTACTTC
>TRBD2|TRBJ2-1|.|TRBV5-1
CASSFLTSGVLGEQFF
TGCGCCAGCAGCTTCCTGACTAGCGGGGTACTGGGTGAGCAGTTCTTC
>.|TRBJ2-1|.|TRBV28
CASSLSTSSYNEQFF
TGTGCCAGCAGTTTATCAACGAGCTCCTACAATGAGCAGTTCTTC
>.|TRBJ1-6|.|TRBV18
CASSPPLGANSPLHF
TGTGCCAGCTCACCACCACTCGGAGCTAATTCACCCCTCCACTTT
>.|TRBJ2-3|.|TRBV7-9
CASSLAGLDTQYF
TGTGCCAGCAGTCTGGCAGGCTTAGATACGCAGTATTTT
>TRBD2|TRBJ2-1|.|TRBV11-3
CASSLGTRPNEQFF
TGTGCCAGCAGCTTAGGGACTAGACCCAATGAGCAGTTCTTC
>.|TRBJ1-2|.|TRBV7-9
CASSPQGLDGYTF
TGTGCCAGCAGCCCCCAGGGTCTGGATGGCTACACCTTC
>TRBD1|TRBJ2-7|.|TRBV6-2/TRBV6-3
CASSQYRDRGNEQYF
TGTGCCAGCAGTCAATACCGGGACAGGGGGAACGAGCAGTACTTC
>TRBD2|TRBJ2-2|.|TRBV7-9
CASSVSGINGELFF
TGTGCCAGCAGCGTTAGCGGGATTAACGGGGAGCTGTTTTTT
>TRBD1|TRBJ1-2|.|TRBV27
CASSRQGMSGYTF
TGTGCCAGCAGCCGACAGGGGATGAGTGGCTACACCTTC
>TRBD2|TRBJ2-3|.|TRBV4-3
CASSQDLAGVTDTQYF
TGCGCCAGCAGCCAAGACTTAGCGGGGGTCACAGATACGCAGTATTTT
>.|TRBJ2-3|.|TRBV25-1
CASSRQGTDTQYF
TGTGCCAGCAGTCGACAGGGCACAGATACGCAGTATTTT
>.|TRBJ1-4|.|TRBV19
CASSYTGRNEKLFF
TGTGCCAGTAGTTATACAGGGCGTAATGAAAAACTGTTTTTT
>TRBD1|TRBJ1-2|.|TRBV7-9
CASSRTGEGYGYTF
TGTGCCAGCAGCCGTACAGGGGAAGGGTATGGCTACACCTTC
>.|TRBJ2-1|.|TRBV5-1
CASSLYASGGRSYNEQFF
TGCGCCAGCAGCTTGTATGCATCGGGGGGCCGCTCCTACAATGAGCAGTTCTTC
>TRBD1|TRBJ2-7|.|TRBV28
CASSQGDRSEQYF
TGTGCCAGCAGTCAGGGGGACAGGTCCGAGCAGTACTTC
>TRBD1|TRBJ1-3|.|TRBV6-6
CASSYSQGDSGNTIYF
TGTGCCAGCAGTTACTCCCAGGGGGACTCTGGAAACACCATATATTTT
>TRBD2|TRBJ2-3|.|TRBV5-4
CASSTSGGATDTQYF
TGTGCCAGCAGCACAAGCGGGGGGGCCACAGATACGCAGTATTTT
>TRBD2|TRBJ2-3|.|TRBV7-2
CASRPSGGSTDTQYF
TGTGCCAGCAGACCTAGCGGGGGGAGCACAGATACGCAGTATTTT
>TRBD1|TRBJ1-2|.|TRBV6-1
CASSEIAGGADGYTF
TGTGCCAGCAGTGAGATAGCAGGGGGCGCGGATGGCTACACCTTC
>.|TRBJ1-3|few|TRBV4-3
CASSPSGTGNTIYF
TGCGCCAGCAGCCCCTCAGGGACTGGAAACACCATATATTTT